One and the same sample provided the 17 T cell receptor beta chains below, sequenced in a study of blood T cell repertoires in COVID-19. Sequenced by immunoSEQ multiplex PCR; TCRdb stores in-frame clones only, minus some. The repertoire holds roughly 200,000 clones, with around four fifths as singletons. The sequenced sample consisted of peripheral blood. These receptors were taken from a human donor in a cohort sampled during active COVID-19.

The chain links TRBV6-1 to TRBJ1-2, with D possibly TRBD1 on 6 matching bases. This CDR3 has 14 residues. V shed 3 bases and J shed 5 bases, with 13 bases lying between them. The V gene's germline CDR1 is MNHNS and CDR2 SASEGT. CDR3 protein: CASSESQGLYGYTF. The CDR3 DNA sequence: TGTGCCAGCAGTGAGTCACAGGGTTTGTATGGCTACACCTTC.

The V call is TRBV6-1, the J call TRBJ1-1, with a weak D call TRBD1 (6 bases). V lost 3 bases to trimming and J lost 11 bases, with 22 bases between them. Germline-derived CDR1 and CDR2 are MNHNS and SASEGT. The CDR3 extends over 15 amino acids. This CDR3 is CASSDTQGLHSLAFF. The CDR3, as DNA: TGTGCCAGCAGTGATACCCAGGGGCTCCATTCCCTTGCTTTCTTT.

The chain employs TRBV18 and TRBJ1-4; TRBD1 matches 9 bases. With V trimmed by 6 bases and J by 7 bases, 6 bases remained unmatched. CDR3 length: 14 residues. Germline CDR1 KGHSH, CDR2 LQKENI. The CDR3 DNA follows: TGTGCCAGCTCGTTACAGGGGGCAAGTGAAAAACTGTTTTTT. It translates to CASSLQGASEKLFF.

This clone was observed a single time. The chain links TRBV28 to TRBJ2-7; TRBD1 agrees at 8 bases. Germline V lookup: CDR1 MDHEN, CDR2 SYDVKM. The CDR3 is 14 residues long. J lost 3 bases, V lost 7 bases, and 8 bases had no gene match. The CDR3 DNA sequence: TGTGCCAGCACCCGGGACAGGATTTACTACGAGCAGTACTTC. Translation gives CASTRDRIYYEQYF.

In regard to this clone: This same CDR3 is encoded by further DNA sequences in the sample. V and J are TRBV28 and TRBJ1-2, with no clear D. CDR3 size: 14 residues. Germline loops: CDR1 MDHEN, CDR2 SYDVKM. V gave up 6 bases and J gave up 2 bases, with 13 bases separating them. DNA of the CDR3: TGTGCCAGCAGCTTCCCGGGAGAAAACTATGGCTACACCTTC. Protein: CASSFPGENYGYTF.

The J gene is TRBJ2-7, the V gene TRBV4-1; a possible D gene is TRBD1 (6 bases). Germline V gene data show CDR1 as MGHRA and CDR2 as YSYEKL. V was pared by 0 bases and J by 5 bases, with 14 bases between. The CDR3 contains 15 residues. The CDR3 loop reads CASSQDPPGVNEQYF. The CDR3 coding sequence is TGCGCCAGCAGCCAAGATCCGCCAGGGGTCAACGAGCAGTACTTC.

The chain carries TRBV3-1 (or the pseudogene TRBV3-2) and TRBJ1-3; D ambiguous. The CDR3 covers 15 residues. Germline-derived CDR1 and CDR2 are LGHDT and YNNKEL (reference sequence). Trimming pared 6 bases from V and 0 bases from J, leaving 12 bases between. CDR3 region: CASRRAATSGNTIYF. The CDR3 DNA reads TGTGCCAGCAGGAGGGCAGCAACCTCTGGAAACACCATATATTTT.

The J gene is TRBJ1-2, the V gene TRBV6-5; D remains ambiguous. The CDR3 has 15 residues. V was shortened by 0 bases and J by 4 bases, with 12 bases between the two germline ends. Germline CDR1 is MNHEY and CDR2 is SVGAGI. The CDR3 loop reads CASSYSRRRVYGYTF. In DNA, the CDR3 is TGTGCCAGCAGTTACTCGAGACGGAGGGTCTATGGCTACACCTTC.

The chain uses TRBV5-1 and TRBJ2-7; D is ambiguous. The CDR3 contains 14 residues. The germline V gene encodes CDR1 SGHRS and CDR2 YFSETQ. V was pared by 2 bases and J by 0 bases, with 9 bases between. The CDR3 sequence: CASSFLRSSYEQYF. For the CDR3, the DNA is TGCGCCAGCAGCTTTTTAAGGAGCTCCTACGAGCAGTACTTC.

The chain carries TRBV7-9 and TRBJ2-1; TRBD2 matches 8 bases. The V gene end was trimmed by 2 bases and the J gene end by 7 bases; junction bases not matched to a gene: 4. Germline V lookup: CDR1 SEHNR, CDR2 FQNEAQ (reference sequence). The CDR3 loop spans 14 amino acids. The CDR3 nucleotides read TGTGCCAGCAGCTTAAGCGGGAGTGAGAATGAGCAGTTCTTC. It is translated as CASSLSGSENEQFF.

This clone appeared a single time. The V call is TRBV5-4, the J call TRBJ2-2; D gene uncertain. V was cut by 3 bases and J by 5 bases, with 11 bases left in between. Germline V gene lookup returns CDR1 SGHNT and CDR2 YYREEE (reference sequence). The CDR3 runs 14 residues. CDR3 sequence: CASSSPVKTGELFF. Here the CDR3 DNA reads TGTGCCAGCAGCTCCCCAGTGAAGACCGGGGAGCTGTTTTTT.

The chain joins TRBV7-9 to TRBJ2-7; D is undetermined. V lost 5 bases, J lost 5 bases, and 4 bases lay in between. Germline V gene lookup returns CDR1 SEHNR and CDR2 FQNEAQ (reference sequence). There are 10 residues in the CDR3. CDR3 coding DNA: TGTGCCAGCAGCCAGAACGAGCAGTACGTC. It codes for CASSQNEQYV.

The J gene is TRBJ1-1, the V gene TRBV7-9; possibly TRBD1 for D (6 bases). Per the germline V gene, CDR1 is SEHNR and CDR2 is FQNEAQ (reference sequence). V was pared by 5 bases and J by 4 bases, with 14 bases between. This CDR3 region has 14 residues. CDR3 sequence reads: CASSKQQGGTEAFF. As DNA, the CDR3 is TGTGCCAGCAGCAAACAACAGGGTGGCACTGAAGCTTTCTTT.

This chain joins TRBV23-1 and TRBJ1-5; 8 nucleotides agree with TRBD1. TRBV23-1 is reported as an ORF; its role is uncertain. This CDR3 has 12 amino acids. After removal of 9 bases from V and 8 bases from J, the junction contained 6 bases not matched to a gene. The CDR3 loop reads CARGQAREPQHF. As DNA, the CDR3 is TGCGCCAGGGGACAGGCCAGGGAGCCCCAGCATTTT.

The chain recombines TRBV6-4 with TRBJ2-1, with 9 bases that match TRBD2. The V and J ends lost 10 bases and 9 bases, in that order; junction bases with no gene match: 19. Germline CDR1 is MRHNA and CDR2 is SNTAGT. The CDR3 is made up of 16 amino acids. The CDR3 DNA reads TGTGCCACCTCGGTTCGAGGCGGGAGGGCCAGTTCTGAGCAGTTCTTC. It is translated as CATSVRGGRASSEQFF.

The chain joins TRBV19 to TRBJ2-1; TRBD2 matches at 11 bases. From germline, CDR1 is LNHDA and CDR2 SQIVND (reference sequence). The trim removed 4 bases at V and 4 bases at J, leaving 9 bases unmatched. The CDR3 is made up of 17 amino acids. The chain's CDR3 is CASSRGSGLAVYNEQFF. The CDR3 DNA sequence: TGTGCCAGTAGTAGGGGGTCGGGACTAGCGGTGTACAATGAGCAGTTCTTC.

The table lists this clone with a few counts. This chain connects TRBV12-3 or TRBV12-4 to TRBJ2-3; D unresolved. V was clipped by 6 bases and J by 2 bases, with 6 bases between them. CDR3 length: 12 amino acids. CDR3 sequence: CASSGLTDTQYF. The CDR3 DNA reads as TGTGCCAGCAGCGGTCTCACAGATACGCAGTATTTT.